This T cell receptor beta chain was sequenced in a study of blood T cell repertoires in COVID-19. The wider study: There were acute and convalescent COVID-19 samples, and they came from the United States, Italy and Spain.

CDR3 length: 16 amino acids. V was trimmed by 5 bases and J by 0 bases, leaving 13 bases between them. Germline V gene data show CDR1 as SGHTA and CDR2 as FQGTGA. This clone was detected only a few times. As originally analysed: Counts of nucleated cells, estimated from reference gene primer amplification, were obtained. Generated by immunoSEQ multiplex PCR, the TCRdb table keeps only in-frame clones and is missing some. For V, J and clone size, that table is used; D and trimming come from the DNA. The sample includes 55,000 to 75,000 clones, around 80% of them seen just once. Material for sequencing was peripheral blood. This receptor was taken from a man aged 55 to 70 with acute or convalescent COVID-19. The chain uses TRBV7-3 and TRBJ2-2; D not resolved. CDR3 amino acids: CASSPRSAANTGELFF. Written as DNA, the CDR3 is TGTGCCAGCAGCCCCCGTTCCGCGGCGAACACCGGGGAGCTGTTTTTT.